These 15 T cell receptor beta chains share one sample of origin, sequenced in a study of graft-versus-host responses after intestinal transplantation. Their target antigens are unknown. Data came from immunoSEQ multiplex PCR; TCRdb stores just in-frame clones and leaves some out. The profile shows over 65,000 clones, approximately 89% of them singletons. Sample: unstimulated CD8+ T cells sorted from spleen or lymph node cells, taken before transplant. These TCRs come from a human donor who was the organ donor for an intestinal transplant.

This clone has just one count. CDR3 sequence: CASSLFGLYNEQFF. Written as DNA, the CDR3 is TGTGCCAGCAGCTTATTCGGGCTCTACAATGAGCAGTTCTTC. The rearrangement uses TRBV13 and TRBJ2-1; D remains unclear. Per germline, CDR1 PRHDT and CDR2 FYEKMQ (reference sequence). V dropped 2 bases and J dropped 3 bases, with 8 bases sitting between them. CDR3 length: 14 residues.

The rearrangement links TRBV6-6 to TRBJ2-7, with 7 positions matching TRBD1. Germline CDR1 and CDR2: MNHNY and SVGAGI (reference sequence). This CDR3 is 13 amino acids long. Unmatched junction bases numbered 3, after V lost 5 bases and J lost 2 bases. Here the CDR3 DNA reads TGTGCCAGCAGTCCCGGGACAGCCTACGAGCAGTACTTC. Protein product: CASSPGTAYEQYF.

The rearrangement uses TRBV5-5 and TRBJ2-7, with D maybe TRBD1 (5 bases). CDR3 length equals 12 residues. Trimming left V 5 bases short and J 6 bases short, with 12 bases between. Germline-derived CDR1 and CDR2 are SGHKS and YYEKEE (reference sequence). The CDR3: CASSPDSFEQYF. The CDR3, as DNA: TGTGCCAGCAGTCCCGACAGTTTCGAGCAGTACTTC. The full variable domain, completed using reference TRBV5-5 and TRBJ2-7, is DAGVTQSPTHLIKTRGQQVTLRCSPISGHKSVSWYQQVLGQGPQFIFQYYEKEERGRGNFPDRFSARQFPNYSSELNVNALLLGDSALYLCASSPDSFEQYFGPGTRLTVT.

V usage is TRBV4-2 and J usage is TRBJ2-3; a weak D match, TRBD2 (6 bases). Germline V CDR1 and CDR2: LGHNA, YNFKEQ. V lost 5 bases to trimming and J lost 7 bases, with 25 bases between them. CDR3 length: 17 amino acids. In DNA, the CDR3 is TGTGCCAGCAGCTTCAAAACGGGACTCATCACACGAAATACGCAGTATTTT. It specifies CASSFKTGLITRNTQYF.

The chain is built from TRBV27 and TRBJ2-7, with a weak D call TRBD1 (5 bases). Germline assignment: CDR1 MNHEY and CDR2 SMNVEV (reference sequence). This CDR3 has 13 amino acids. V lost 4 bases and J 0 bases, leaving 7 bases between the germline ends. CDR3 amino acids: CASSSGYSYEQYF. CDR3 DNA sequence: TGTGCCAGCAGTTCAGGGTACTCCTACGAGCAGTACTTC.

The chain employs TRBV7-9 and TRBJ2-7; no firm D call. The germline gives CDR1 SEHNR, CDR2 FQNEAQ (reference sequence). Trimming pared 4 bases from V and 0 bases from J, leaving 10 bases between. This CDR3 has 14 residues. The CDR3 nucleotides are TGTGCCAGCAGCTCGACTGAGAGCTCCTACGAGCAGTACTTC. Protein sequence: CASSSTESSYEQYF.

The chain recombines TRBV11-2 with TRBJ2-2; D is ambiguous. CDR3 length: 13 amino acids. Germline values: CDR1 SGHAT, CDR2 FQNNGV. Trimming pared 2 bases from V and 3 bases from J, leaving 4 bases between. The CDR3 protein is CASSLTDTGELFF. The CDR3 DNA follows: TGTGCCAGCAGCTTAACTGACACCGGGGAGCTGTTTTTT.

This CDR3 reads CASSLEGDSSYEQYF. CDR3 nucleotide sequence: TGCGCCAGCAGCTTAGAGGGGGACTCCTCCTACGAGCAGTACTTC. This chain connects TRBV5-1 to TRBJ2-7, with D perhaps assigned TRBD1 or TRBD2 (6 bases each). The CDR3 runs 15 residues. Trimming removed 2 bases from V and 0 bases from J, with 12 bases in between. Germline CDR1 SGHRS, CDR2 YFSETQ.

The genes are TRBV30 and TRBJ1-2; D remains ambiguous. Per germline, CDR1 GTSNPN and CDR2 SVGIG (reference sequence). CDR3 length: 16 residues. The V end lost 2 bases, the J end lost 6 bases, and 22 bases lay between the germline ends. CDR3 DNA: TGTGCCTGGAGTTGGGCTTTAGCGTCCGATGGGAATGGCTACACCTTC. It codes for CAWSWALASDGNGYTF. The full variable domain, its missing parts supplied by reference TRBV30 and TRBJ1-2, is SQTIHQWPATLVQPVGSPLSLECTVEGTSNPNLYWYRQAAGRGLQLLFYSVGIGQISSEVPQNLSASRPQDRQFILSSKKLLLSDSGFYLCAWSWALASDGNGYTFGSGTRLTVV.

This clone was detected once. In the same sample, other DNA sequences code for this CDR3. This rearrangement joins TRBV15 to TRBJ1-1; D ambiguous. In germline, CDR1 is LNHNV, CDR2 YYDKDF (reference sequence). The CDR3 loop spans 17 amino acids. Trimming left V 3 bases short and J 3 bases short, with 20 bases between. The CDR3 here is CATSSARGVLTHTEAFF. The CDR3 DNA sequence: TGTGCCACCAGCAGTGCGCGCGGGGTCCTAACTCACACTGAAGCTTTCTTT.

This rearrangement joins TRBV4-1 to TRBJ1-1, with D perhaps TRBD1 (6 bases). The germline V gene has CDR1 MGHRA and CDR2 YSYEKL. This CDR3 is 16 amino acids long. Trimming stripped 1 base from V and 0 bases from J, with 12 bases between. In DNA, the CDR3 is TGCGCCAGCAGCCAAGCGCTCGGACAGTTGAACACTGAAGCTTTCTTT. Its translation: CASSQALGQLNTEAFF.

The DNA for the CDR3 is TGTGCTAGTGGTTTCGGGTACGAGCAGTACTTC. Its protein is CASGFGYEQYF. The V gene is TRBV12-5, the J gene TRBJ2-7; D call uncertain. The V and J ends lost 3 bases and 4 bases respectively, with 4 bases between them. This CDR3 has 11 amino acids. CDR1 and CDR2 (germline): LGHNT, FRNRAP. Complete variable domain (other parts from reference TRBV12-5 and TRBJ2-7): DARVTQTPRHKVTEMGQEVTMRCQPILGHNTVFWYRQTMMQGLELLAYFRNRAPLDDSGMPKDRFSAEMPDATLATLKIQPSEPRDSAVYFCASGFGYEQYFGPGTRLTVT.

This chain's CDR3 is CASSQEPGPRTGELFF. DNA for the CDR3: TGCGCCAGCAGCCAAGAGCCAGGACCGCGGACCGGGGAGCTGTTTTTT. The V gene is TRBV4-1, the J gene TRBJ2-2; D ambiguous. Looked up from germline, CDR1 is MGHRA and CDR2 is YSYEKL. V was pared by 0 bases and J by 5 bases, with 13 bases between. This CDR3 has 16 amino acids.

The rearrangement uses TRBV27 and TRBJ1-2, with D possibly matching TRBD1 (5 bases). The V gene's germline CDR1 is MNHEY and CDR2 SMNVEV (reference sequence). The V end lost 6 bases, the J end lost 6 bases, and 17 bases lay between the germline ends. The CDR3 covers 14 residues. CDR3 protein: CASRRGEAADGYTF. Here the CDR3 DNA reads TGTGCCAGCAGGCGGGGGGAGGCAGCCGATGGCTACACCTTC.

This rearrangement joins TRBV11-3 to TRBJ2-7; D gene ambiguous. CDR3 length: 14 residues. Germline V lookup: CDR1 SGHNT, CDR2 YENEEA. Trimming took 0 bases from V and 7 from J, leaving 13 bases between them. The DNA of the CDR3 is TGTGCCAGCAGCTTAGAAGGCCAGGCTTGGGAGCAGTACTTC. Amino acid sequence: CASSLEGQAWEQYF.